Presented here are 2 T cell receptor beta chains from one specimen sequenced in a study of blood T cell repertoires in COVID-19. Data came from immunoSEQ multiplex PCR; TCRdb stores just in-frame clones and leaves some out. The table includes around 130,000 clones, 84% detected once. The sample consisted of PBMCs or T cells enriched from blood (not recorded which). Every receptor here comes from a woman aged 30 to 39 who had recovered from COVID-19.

The CDR3 region is CASSFGAGDYGYTF. The CDR3 DNA is TGTGCCAGCAGTTTTGGAGCGGGGGACTATGGCTACACCTTC. The J gene is TRBJ1-2, the V gene TRBV28, with a possible D match to TRBD1 (5 bases). Germline-derived CDR1 and CDR2 are MDHEN and SYDVKM. The CDR3 totals 14 residues. Trimming cost V 3 bases and J 3 bases, with 11 bases left between them.

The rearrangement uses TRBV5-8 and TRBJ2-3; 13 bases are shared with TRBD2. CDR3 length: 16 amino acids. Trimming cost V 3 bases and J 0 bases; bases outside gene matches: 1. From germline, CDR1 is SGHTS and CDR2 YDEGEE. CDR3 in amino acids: CASSSLAGGSTDTQYF. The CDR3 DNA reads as TGTGCCAGCAGCTCACTAGCGGGAGGGAGCACAGATACGCAGTATTTT.